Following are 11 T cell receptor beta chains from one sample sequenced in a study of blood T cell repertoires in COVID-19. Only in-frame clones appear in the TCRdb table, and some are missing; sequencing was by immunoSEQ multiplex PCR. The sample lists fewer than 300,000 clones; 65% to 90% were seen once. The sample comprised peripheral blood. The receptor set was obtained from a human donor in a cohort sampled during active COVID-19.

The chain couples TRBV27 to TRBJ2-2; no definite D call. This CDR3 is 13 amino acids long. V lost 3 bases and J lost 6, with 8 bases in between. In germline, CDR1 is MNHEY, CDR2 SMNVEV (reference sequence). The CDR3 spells CASSFSSPGELFF. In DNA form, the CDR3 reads TGTGCCAGCAGTTTTTCATCCCCCGGGGAGCTGTTTTTT.

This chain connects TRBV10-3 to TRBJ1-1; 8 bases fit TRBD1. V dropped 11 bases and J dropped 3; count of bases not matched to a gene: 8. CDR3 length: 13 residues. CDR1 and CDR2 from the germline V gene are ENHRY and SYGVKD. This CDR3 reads CASGQVRDTEAFF. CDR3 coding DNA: TGTGCCTCGGGACAGGTTAGAGACACTGAAGCTTTCTTT.

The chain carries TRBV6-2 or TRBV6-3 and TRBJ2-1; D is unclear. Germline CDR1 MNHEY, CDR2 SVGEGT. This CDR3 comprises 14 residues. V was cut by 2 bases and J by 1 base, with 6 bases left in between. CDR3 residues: CASSYRGSYNEQFF. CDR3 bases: TGTGCCAGCAGTTACCGAGGTTCCTACAATGAGCAGTTCTTC.

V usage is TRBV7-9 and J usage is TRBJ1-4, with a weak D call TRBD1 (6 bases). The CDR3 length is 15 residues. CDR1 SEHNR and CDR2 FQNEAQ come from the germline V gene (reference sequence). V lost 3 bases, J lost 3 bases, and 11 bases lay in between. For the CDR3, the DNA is TGTGCCAGCAGCTTCCAGGGGTCGGCTAATGAAAAACTGTTTTTT. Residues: CASSFQGSANEKLFF.

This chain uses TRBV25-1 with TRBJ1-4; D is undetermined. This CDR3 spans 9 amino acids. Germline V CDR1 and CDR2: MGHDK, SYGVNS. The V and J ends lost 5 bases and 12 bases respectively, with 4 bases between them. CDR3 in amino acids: CASSPELFF. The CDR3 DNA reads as TGTGCCAGCAGTCCGGAACTGTTTTTT.

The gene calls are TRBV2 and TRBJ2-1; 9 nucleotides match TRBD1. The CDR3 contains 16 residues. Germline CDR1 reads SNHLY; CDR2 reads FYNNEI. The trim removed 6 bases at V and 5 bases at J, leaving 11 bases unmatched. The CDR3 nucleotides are TGTGCCAGCAGCGTACTCACAGGGGGCCCAAACAATGAGCAGTTCTTC. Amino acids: CASSVLTGGPNNEQFF.

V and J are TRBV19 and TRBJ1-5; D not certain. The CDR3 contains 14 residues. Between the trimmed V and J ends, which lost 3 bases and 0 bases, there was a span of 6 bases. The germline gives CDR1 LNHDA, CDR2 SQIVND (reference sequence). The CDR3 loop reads CASSIGFSNQPQHF. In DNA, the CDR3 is TGTGCCAGTAGTATCGGTTTTAGCAATCAGCCCCAGCATTTT.

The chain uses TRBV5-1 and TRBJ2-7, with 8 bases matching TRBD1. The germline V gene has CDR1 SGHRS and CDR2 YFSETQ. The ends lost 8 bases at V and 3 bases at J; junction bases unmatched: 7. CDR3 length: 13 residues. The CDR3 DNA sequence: TGCGCCAGTCCGGGACAGGCCTGCTACGAGCAGTACTTC. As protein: CASPGQACYEQYF.

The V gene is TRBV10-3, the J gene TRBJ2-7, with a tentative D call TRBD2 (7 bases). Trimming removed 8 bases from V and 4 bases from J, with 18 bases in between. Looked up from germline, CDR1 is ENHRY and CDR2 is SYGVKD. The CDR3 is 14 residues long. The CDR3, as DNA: TGTGCCATCTTAAGGGGGGGTGGCGGTTACGAGCAGTACTTC. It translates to CAILRGGGGYEQYF.

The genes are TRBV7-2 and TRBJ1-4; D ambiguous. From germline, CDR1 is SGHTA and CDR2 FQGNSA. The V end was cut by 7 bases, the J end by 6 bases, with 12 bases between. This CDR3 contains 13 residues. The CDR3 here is CASKDRYDEKLFF. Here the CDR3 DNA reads TGTGCCAGCAAAGATAGATACGATGAAAAACTGTTTTTT.

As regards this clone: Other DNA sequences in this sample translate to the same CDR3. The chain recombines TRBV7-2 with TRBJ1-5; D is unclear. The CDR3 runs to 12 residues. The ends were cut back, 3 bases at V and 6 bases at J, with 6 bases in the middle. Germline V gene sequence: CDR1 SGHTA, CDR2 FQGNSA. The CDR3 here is CASSFNGQPQHF. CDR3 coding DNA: TGTGCCAGCAGCTTCAACGGTCAGCCCCAGCATTTT.